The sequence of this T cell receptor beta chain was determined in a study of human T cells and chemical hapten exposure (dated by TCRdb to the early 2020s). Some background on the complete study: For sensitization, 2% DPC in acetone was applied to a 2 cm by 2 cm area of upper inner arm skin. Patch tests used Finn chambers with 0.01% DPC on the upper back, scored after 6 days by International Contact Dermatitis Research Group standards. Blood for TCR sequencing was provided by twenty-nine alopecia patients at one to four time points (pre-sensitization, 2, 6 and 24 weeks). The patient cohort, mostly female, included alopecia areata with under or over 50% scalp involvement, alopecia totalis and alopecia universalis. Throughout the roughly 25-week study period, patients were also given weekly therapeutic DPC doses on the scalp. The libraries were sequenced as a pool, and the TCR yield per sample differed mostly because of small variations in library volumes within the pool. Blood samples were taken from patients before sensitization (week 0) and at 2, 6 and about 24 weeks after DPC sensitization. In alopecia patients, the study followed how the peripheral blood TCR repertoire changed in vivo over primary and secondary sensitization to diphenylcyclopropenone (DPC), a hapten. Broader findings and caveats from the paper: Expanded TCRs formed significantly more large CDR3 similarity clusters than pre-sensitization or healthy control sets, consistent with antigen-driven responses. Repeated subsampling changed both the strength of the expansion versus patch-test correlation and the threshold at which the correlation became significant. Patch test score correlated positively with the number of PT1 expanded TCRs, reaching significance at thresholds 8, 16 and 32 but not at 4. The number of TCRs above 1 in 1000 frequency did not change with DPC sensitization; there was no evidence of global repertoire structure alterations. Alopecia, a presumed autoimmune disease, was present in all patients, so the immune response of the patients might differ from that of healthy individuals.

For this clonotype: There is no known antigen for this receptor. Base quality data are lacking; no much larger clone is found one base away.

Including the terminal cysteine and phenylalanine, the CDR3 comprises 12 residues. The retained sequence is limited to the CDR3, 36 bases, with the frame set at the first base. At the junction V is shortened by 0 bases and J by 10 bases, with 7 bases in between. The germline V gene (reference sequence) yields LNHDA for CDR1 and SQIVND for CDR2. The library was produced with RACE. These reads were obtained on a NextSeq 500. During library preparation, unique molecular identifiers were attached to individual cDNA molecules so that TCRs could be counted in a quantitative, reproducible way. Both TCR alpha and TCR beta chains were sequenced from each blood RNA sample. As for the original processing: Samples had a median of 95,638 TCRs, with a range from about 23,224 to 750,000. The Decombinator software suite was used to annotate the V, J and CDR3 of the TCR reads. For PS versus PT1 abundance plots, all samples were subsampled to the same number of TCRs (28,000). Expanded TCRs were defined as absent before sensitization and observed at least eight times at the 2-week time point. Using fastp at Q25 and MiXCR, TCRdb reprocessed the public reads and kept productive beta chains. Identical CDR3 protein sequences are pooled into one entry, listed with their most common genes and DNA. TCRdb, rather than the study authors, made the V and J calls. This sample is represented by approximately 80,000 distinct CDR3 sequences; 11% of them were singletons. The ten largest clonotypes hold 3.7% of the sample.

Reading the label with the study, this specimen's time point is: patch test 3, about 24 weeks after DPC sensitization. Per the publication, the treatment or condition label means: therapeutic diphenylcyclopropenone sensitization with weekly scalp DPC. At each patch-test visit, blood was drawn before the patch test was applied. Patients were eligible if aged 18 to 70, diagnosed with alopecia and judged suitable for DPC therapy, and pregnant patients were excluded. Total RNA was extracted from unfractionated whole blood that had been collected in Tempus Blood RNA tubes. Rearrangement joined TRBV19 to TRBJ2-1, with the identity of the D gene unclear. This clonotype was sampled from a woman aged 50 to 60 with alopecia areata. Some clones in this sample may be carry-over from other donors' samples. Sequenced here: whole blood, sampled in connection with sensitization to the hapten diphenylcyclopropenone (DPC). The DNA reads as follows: TGTGCCAGTAGTATAGATCTGACAGAGCAGTTCTTC. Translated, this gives CASSIDLTEQFF.